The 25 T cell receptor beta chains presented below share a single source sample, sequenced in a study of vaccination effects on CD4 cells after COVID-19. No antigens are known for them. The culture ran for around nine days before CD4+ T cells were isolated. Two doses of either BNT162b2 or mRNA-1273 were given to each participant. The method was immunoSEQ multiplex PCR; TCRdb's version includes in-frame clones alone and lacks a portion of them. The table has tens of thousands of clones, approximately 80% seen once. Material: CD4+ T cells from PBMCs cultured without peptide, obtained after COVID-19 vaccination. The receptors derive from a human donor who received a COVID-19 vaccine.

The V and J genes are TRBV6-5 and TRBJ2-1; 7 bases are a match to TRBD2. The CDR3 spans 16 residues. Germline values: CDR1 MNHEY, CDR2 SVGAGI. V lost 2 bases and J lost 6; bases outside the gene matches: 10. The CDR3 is CASSYGRWEGINEQFF. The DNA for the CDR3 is TGTGCCAGCAGTTACGGGAGGTGGGAGGGAATCAATGAGCAGTTCTTC.

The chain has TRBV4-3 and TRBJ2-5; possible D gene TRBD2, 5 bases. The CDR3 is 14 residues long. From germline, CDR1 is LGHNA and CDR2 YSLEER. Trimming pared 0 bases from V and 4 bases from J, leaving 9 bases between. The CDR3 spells CASSQDEGGETQYF. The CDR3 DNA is TGCGCCAGCAGCCAAGATGAGGGTGGAGAGACCCAGTACTTC.

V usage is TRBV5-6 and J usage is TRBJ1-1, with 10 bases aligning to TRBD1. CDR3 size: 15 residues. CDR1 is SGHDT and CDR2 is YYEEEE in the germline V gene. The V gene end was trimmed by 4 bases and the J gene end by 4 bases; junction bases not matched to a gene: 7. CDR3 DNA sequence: TGTGCCAGCAGCCCCAGACAGGGGGCAGGCACTGAAGCTTTCTTT. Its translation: CASSPRQGAGTEAFF.

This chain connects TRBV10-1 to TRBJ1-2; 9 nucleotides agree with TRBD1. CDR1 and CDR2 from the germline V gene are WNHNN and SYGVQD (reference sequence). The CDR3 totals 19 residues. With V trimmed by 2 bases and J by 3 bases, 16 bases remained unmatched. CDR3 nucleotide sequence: TGCGCCAGCAGTGAGGCTTTGGACAACCGGGACAGGGATTACTATGGCTACACCTTC. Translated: CASSEALDNRDRDYYGYTF.

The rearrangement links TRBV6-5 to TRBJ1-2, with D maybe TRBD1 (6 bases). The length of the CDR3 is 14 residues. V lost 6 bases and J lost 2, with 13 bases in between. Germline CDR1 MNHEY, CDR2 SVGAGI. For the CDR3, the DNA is TGTGCCAGCAGCCTCACAGGGACCAACTATGGCTACACCTTC. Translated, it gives CASSLTGTNYGYTF.

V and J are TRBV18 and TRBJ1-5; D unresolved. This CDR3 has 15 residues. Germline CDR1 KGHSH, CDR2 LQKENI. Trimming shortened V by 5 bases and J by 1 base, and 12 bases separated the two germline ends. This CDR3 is CASSSGPGSNQPQHF. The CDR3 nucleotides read TGTGCCAGCTCAAGCGGACCTGGGAGCAATCAGCCCCAGCATTTT.

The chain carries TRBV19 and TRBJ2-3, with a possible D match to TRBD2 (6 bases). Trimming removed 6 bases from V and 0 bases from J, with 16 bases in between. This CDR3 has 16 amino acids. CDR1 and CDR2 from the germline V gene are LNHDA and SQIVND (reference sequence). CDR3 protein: CASRDPSRGSTDTQYF. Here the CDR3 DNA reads TGTGCCAGTAGGGACCCTTCTCGGGGGAGCACAGATACGCAGTATTTT.

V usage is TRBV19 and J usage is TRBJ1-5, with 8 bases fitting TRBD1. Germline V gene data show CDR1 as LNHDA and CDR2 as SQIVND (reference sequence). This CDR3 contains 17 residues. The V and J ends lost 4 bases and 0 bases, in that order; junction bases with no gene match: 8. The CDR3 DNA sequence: TGTGCCAGTAGTACGCAGGGGGCAGGTTATAGCAATCAGCCCCAGCATTTT. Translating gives CASSTQGAGYSNQPQHF.

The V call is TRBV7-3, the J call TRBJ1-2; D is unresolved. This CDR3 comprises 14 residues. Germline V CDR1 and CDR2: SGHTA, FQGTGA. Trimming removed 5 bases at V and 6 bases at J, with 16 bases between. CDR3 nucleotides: TGTGCCAGCAGCCCCGGGCCTCCCGGGGATGGCTACACCTTC. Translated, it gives CASSPGPPGDGYTF.

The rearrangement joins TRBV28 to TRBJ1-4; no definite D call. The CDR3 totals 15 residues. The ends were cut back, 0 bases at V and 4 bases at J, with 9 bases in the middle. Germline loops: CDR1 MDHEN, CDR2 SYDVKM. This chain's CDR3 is CASSLWDGSNEKLFF. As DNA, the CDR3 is TGTGCCAGCAGTTTATGGGACGGAAGTAATGAAAAACTGTTTTTT.

The CDR3 DNA reads as TGCGCCAGCAGCCAAGATCGGAGGACCGCGGCGAGAAAACTGTTTTTT. Translating it yields CASSQDRRTAARKLFF. The gene calls are TRBV4-1 and TRBJ1-4; D call uncertain. V shed 0 bases and J shed 10 bases, with 18 bases lying between them. This CDR3 spans 16 amino acids. CDR1 is MGHRA, CDR2 YSYEKL, per germline.

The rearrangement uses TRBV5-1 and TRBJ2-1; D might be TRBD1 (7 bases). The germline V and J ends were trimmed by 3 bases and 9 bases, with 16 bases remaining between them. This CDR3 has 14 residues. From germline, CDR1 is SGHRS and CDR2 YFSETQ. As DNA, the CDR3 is TGCGCCAGCAGCTCGGACAGGTGGGGAGGTGAGCAGTTCTTC. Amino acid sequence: CASSSDRWGGEQFF. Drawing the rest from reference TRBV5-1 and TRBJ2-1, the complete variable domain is KAGVTQTPRYLIKTRGQQVTLSCSPISGHRSVSWYQQTPGQGLQFLFEYFSETQRNKGNFPGRFSGRQFSNSRSEMNVSTLELGDSALYLCASSSDRWGGEQFFGPGTRLTVL.

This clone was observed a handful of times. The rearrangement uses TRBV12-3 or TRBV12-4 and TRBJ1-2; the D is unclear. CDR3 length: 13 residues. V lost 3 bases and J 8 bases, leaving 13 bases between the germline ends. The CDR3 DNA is TGTGCCAGCAGTTTCAACCGGGATGGCGGCTACACCTTC. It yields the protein CASSFNRDGGYTF.

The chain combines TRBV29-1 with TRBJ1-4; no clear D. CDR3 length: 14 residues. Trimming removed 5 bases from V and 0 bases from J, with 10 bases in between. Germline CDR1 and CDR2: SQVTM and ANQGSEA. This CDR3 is CSVWGSATNEKLFF. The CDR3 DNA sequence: TGCAGCGTTTGGGGATCGGCAACTAATGAAAAACTGTTTTTT.

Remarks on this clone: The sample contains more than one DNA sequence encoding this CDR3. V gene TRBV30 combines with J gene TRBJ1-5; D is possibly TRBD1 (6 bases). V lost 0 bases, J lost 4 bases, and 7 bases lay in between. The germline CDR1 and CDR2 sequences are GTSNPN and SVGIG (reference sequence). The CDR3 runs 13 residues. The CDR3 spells CAWSVQGNQPQHF. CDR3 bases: TGTGCCTGGAGTGTACAGGGTAATCAGCCCCAGCATTTT.

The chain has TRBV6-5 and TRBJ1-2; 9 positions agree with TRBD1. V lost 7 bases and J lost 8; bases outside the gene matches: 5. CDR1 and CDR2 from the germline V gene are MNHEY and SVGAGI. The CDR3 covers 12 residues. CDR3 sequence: CASISGTGGYTF. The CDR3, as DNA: TGTGCCAGCATCTCCGGGACAGGGGGCTACACCTTC.

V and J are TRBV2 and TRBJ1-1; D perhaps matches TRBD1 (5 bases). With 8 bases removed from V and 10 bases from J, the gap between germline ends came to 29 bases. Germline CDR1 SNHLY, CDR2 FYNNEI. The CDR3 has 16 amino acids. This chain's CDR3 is CASRRRLYQDKGVAFF. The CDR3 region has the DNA TGTGCCAGCCGAAGGCGACTTTACCAGGACAAAGGGGTAGCTTTCTTT.

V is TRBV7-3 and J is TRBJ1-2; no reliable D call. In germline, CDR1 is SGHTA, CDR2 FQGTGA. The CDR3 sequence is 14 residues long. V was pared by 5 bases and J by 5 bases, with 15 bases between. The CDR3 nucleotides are TGTGCCAGCAGCCGAGGCCCAGGCGAGTATGGCTACACCTTC. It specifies CASSRGPGEYGYTF.

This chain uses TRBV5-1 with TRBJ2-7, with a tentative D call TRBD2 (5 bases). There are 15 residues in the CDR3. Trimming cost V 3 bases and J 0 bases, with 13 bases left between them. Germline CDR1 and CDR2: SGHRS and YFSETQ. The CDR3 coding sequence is TGCGCCAGCAGCTCGGGGTCAAAAAGCTCCTACGAGCAGTACTTC. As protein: CASSSGSKSSYEQYF.

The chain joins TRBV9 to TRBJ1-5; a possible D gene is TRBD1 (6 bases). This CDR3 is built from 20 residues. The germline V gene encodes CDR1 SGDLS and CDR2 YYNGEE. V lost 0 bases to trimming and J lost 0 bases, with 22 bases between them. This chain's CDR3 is CASSVALGKGQPTSNQPQHF. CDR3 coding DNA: TGTGCCAGCAGCGTAGCTTTGGGGAAAGGACAGCCCACTAGCAATCAGCCCCAGCATTTT. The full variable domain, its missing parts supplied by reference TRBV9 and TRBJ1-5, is DSGVTQTPKHLITATGQRVTLRCSPRSGDLSVYWYQQSLDQGLQFLIQYYNGEERAKGNILERFSAQQFPDLHSELNLSSLELGDSALYFCASSVALGKGQPTSNQPQHFGDGTRLSIL.

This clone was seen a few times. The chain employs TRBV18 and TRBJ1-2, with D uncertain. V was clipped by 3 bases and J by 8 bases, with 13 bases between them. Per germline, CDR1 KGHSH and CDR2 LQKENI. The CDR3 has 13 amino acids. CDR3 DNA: TGTGCCAGCTCACCGGCGGACTCGAGAGGCTACACCTTC. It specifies CASSPADSRGYTF.

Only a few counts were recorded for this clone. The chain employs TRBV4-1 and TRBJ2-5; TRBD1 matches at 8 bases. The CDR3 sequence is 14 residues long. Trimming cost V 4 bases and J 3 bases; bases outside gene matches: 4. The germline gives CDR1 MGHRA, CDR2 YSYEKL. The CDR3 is CASSLPGGEETQYF. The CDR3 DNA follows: TGCGCCAGCAGCCTCCCAGGGGGCGAAGAGACCCAGTACTTC.

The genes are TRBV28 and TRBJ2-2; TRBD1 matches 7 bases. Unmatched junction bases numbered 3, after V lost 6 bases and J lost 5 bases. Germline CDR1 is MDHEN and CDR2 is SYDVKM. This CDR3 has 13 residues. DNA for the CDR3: TGTGCCAGCAGCGGGACAGCGACCGGGGAGCTGTTTTTT. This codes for CASSGTATGELFF.

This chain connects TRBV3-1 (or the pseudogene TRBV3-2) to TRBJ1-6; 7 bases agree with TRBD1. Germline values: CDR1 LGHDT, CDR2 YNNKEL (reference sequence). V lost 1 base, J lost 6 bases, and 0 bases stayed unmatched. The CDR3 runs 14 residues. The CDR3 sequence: CASSQAGGNSPLHF. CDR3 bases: TGTGCCAGCAGCCAAGCAGGGGGTAATTCACCCCTCCACTTT.

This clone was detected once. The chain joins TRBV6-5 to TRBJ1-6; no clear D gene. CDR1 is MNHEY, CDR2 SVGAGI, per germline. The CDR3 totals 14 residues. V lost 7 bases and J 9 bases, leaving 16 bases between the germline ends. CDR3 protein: CASTPLRGSSPLHF. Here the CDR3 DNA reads TGTGCCAGCACCCCCCTCCGAGGTAGTTCACCCCTCCACTTT.